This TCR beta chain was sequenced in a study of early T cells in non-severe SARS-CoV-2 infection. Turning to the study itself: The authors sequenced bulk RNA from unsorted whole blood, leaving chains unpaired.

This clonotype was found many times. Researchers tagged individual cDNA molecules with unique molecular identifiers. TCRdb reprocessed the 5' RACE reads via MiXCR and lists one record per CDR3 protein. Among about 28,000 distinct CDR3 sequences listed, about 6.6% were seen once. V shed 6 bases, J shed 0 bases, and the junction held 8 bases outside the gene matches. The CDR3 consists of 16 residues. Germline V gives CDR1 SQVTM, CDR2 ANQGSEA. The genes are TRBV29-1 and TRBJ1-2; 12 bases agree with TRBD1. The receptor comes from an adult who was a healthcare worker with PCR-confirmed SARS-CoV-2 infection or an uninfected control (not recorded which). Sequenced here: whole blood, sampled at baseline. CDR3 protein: CSVTGTGGPSNYGYTF. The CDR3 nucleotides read TGCAGCGTCACCGGGACAGGGGGCCCCTCTAACTATGGCTACACCTTC.